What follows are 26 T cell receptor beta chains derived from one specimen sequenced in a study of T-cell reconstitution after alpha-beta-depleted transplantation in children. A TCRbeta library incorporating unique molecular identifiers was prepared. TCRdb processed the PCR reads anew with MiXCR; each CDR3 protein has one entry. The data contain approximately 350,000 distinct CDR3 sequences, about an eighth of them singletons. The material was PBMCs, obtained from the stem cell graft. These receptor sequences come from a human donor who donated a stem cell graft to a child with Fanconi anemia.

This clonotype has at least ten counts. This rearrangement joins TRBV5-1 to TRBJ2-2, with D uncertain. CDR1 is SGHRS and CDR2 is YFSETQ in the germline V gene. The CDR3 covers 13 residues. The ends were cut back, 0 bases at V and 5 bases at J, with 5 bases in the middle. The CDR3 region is CASSLDGTGELFF. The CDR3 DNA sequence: TGCGCCAGCAGCTTGGACGGGACCGGGGAGCTGTTTTTT.

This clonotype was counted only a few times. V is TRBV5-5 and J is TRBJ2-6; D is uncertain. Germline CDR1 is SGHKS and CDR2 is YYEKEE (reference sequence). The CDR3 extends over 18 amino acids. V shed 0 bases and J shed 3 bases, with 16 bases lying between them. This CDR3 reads CASSLGNGLGFGANVLTF. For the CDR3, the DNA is TGTGCCAGCAGCTTGGGCAACGGCTTGGGATTTGGGGCCAACGTCCTGACTTTC.

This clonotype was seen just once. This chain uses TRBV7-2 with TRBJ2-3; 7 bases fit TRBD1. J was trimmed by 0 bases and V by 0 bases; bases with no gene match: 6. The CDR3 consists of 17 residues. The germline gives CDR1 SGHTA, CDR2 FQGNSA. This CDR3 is CASSLAPGQPSTDTQYF. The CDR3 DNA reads TGTGCCAGCAGCTTAGCTCCGGGACAGCCTAGCACAGATACGCAGTATTTT. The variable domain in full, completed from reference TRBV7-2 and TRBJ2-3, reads GAGVSQSPSNKVTEKGKDVELRCDPISGHTALYWYRQSLGQGLEFLIYFQGNSAPDKSGLPSDRFSAERTGGSVSTLTIQRTQQEDSAVYLCASSLAPGQPSTDTQYFGPGTRLTVL.

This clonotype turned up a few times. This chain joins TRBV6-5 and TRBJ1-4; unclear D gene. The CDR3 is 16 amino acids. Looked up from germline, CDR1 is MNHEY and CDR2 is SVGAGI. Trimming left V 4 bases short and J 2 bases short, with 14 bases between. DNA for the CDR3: TGTGCCAGCAGTTCCGCCAGGTTTATTACTAATGAAAAACTGTTTTTT. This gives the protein CASSSARFITNEKLFF.

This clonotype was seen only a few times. The CDR3 is CASSRTDIPNTEAFF. In DNA form, the CDR3 reads TGTGCCAGCAGCCGAACGGACATACCGAACACTGAAGCTTTCTTT. The rearrangement uses TRBV7-9 and TRBJ1-1, with D possibly TRBD1 on 5 matching bases. Trimming took off 5 bases at V and 1 base at J, with 14 bases between the two ends. Germline CDR1 and CDR2: SEHNR and FQNEAQ (reference sequence). This CDR3 spans 15 amino acids.

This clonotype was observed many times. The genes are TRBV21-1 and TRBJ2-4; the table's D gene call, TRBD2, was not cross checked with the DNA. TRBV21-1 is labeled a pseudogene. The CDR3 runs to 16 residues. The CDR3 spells CASSSLRDLAKNIQYF. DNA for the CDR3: TGTGCCAGCAGCTCCCTGCGGGACTTAGCCAAAAACATTCAGTACTTC.

The CDR3 region has the DNA TGCGCCAGCAGCCCCGGCCAGTTCGACACTGAAGCTTTCTTT. It encodes CASSPGQFDTEAFF. This chain links TRBV4-3 with TRBJ1-1, with unresolved D. Germline-derived CDR1 and CDR2 are LGHNA and YSLEER. Trimming took off 4 bases at V and 3 bases at J, with 12 bases between the two ends. The CDR3 spans 14 residues.

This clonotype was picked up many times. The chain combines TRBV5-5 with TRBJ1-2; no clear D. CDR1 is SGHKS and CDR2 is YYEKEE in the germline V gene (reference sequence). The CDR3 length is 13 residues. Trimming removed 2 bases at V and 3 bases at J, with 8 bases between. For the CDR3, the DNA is TGTGCCAGCAGCTTTCGGGGATACTATGGCTACACCTTC. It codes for CASSFRGYYGYTF.

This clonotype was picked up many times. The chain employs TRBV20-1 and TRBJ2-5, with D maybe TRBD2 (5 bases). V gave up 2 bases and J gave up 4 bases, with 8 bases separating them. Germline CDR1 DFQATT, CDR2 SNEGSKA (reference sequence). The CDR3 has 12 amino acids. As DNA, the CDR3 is TGCAGTGCTAGAAAACGGGGAGAGACCCAGTACTTC. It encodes CSARKRGETQYF.

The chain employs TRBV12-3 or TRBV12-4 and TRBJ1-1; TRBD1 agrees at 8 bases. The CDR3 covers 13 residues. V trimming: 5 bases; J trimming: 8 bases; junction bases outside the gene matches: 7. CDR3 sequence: CASSRTGTREAFF. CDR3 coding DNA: TGTGCCAGCAGTCGGACAGGGACGAGGGAAGCTTTCTTT.

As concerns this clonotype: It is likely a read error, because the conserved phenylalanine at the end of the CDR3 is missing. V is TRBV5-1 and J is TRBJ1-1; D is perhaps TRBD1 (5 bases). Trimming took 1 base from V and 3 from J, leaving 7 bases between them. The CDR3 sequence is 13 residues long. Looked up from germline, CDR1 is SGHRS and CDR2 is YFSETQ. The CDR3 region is CASSLMGDTEAFS. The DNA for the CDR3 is TGCGCCAGCAGCTTGATGGGGGACACTGAAGCTTTCTCT.

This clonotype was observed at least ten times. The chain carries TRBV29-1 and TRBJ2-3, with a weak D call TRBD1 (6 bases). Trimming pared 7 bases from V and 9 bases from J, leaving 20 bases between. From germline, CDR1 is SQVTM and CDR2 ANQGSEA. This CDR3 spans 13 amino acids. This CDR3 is CSAYEGGPGTQYF. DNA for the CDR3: TGCAGCGCCTATGAAGGGGGACCCGGAACGCAGTATTTT.

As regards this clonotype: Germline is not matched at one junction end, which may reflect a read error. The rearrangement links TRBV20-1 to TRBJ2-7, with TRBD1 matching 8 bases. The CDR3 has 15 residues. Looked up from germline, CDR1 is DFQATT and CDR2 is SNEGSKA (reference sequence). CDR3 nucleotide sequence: TGCAGTGCTAGAGATCCACAGGGGGACCTGTACGTGCAGTACTTC. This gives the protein CSARDPQGDLYVQYF.

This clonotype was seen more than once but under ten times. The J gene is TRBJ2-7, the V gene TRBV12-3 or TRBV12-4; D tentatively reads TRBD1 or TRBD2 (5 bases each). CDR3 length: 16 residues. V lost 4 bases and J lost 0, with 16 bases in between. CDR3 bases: TGTGCCAGCAGTTCTTCCGGGACGACAAGCTCCTACGAGCAGTACTTC. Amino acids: CASSSSGTTSSYEQYF.

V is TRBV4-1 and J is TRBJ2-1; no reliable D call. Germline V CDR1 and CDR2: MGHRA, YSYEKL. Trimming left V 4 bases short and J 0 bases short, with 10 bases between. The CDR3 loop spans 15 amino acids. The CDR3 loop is CASSPWAASYNEQFF. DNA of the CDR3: TGCGCCAGCAGCCCTTGGGCAGCCTCCTACAATGAGCAGTTCTTC.

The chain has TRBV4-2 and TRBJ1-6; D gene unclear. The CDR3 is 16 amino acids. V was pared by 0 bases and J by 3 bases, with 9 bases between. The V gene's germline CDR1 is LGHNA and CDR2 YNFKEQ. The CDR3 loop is CASSQESGSYNSPLHF. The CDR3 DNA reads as TGTGCCAGCAGCCAAGAGTCCGGCAGCTATAATTCACCCCTCCACTTT.

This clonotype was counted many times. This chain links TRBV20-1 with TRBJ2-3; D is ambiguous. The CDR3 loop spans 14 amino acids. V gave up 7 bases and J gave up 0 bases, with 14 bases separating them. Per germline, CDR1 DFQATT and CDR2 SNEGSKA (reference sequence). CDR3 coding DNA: TGCAGTGGGTATTGGACGGCAAGCACAGATACGCAGTATTTT. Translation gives CSGYWTASTDTQYF.

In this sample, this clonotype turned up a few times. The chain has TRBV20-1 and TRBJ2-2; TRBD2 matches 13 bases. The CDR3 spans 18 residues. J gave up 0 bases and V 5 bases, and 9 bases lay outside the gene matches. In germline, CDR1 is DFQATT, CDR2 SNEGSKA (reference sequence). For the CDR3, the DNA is TGCAGTGCTGTGACTAGCGGGGGGCCCCTCGCGAACACCGGGGAGCTGTTTTTT. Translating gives CSAVTSGGPLANTGELFF.

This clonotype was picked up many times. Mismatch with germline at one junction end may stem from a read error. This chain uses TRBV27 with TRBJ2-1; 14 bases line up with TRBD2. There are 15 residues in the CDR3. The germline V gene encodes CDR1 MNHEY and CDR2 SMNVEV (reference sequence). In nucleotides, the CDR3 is TGTGCCACCAGTGGACTAGCGGGGGGAATAGATGAGCAGTTCTTC. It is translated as CATSGLAGGIDEQFF.

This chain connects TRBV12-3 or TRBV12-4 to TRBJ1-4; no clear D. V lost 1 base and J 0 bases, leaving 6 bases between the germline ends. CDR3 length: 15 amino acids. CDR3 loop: CASSLGVPTNEKLFF. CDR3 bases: TGTGCCAGCAGTTTAGGAGTTCCAACTAATGAAAAACTGTTTTTT.

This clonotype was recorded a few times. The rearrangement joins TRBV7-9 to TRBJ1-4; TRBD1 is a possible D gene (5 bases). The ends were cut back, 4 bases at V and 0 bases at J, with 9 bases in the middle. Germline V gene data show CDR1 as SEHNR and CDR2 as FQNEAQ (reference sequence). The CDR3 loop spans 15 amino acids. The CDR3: CASSSRQSTNEKLFF. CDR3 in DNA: TGTGCCAGCAGCTCGCGACAGTCAACTAATGAAAAACTGTTTTTT. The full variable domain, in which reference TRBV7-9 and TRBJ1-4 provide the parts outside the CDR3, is DTGVSQNPRHKITKRGQNVTFRCDPISEHNRLYWYRQTLGQGPEFLTYFQNEAQLEKSRLLSDRFSAERPKGSFSTLEIQRTEQGDSAMYLCASSSRQSTNEKLFFGSGTQLSVL.

In DNA form, the CDR3 reads TGTGCCAGCAGTTTAGAGGGGAACCCTAACTATGGCTACACCTTC. Translated: CASSLEGNPNYGYTF. The chain employs TRBV12-3 or TRBV12-4 and TRBJ1-2, with a tentative D call TRBD1 (5 bases). The V and J ends lost 1 base and 0 bases respectively, with 9 bases between them. This CDR3 contains 15 residues.

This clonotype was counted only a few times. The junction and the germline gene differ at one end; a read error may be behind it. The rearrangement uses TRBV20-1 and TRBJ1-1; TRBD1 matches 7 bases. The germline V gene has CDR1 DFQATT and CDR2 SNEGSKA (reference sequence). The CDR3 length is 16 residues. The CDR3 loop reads CCARDDRVGMNTEAFF. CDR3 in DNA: TGCTGTGCTAGAGATGACAGGGTGGGGATGAACACTGAAGCTTTCTTT.

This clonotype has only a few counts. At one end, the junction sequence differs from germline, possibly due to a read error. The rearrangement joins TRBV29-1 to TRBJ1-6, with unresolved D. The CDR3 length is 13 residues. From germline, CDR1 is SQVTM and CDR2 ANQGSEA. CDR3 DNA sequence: TGCAGCGTTAAAGAGGGTAGTAATTCACCCCTCCACTTT. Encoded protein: CSVKEGSNSPLHF.

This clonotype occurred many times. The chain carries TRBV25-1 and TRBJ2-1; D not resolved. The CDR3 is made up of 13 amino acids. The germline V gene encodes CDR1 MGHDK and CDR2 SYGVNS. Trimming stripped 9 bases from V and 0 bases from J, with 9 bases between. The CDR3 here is CASSPSSYNEQFF. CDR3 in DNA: TGTGCCAGTAGCCCTAGCTCCTACAATGAGCAGTTCTTC.

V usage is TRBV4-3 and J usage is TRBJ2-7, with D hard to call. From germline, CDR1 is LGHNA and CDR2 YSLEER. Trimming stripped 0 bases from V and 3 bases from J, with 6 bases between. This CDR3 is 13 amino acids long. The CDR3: CASSQDRYYEQYF. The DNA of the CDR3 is TGCGCCAGCAGCCAAGATAGATACTACGAGCAGTACTTC.